This T cell receptor beta chain was recorded in a study of T cell responses to AZD1222 COVID-19 vaccine. For the study at large: Analysis merged second doses at about 4 or about 12 weeks. The study's findings and limits: CD4 TCRs associated with vaccination spanned spike, dominating at 160-218 and 743-854. White British ancestry dominated among donors, who included more females, and clonal diversity was possibly underestimated. Elevations in Spike-specific TCR breadth and depth followed administration of two AZD1222 doses.

Remarks on this clone: The antigen remains unidentified.

Clones were sequenced by immunoSEQ multiplex PCR, and TCRdb holds only the in-frame ones, with some missing. The sample has around 120,000 clones, 92% seen once. CDR3 length: 16 residues. Germline values: CDR1 SGHVS, CDR2 FNYEAQ. The V and J ends lost 5 bases and 4 bases respectively, with 17 bases between them. The material was peripheral blood, obtained on day 0 of AZD1222 vaccination. The chain joins TRBV7-6 to TRBJ2-2; the D gene is possibly TRBD2 (7 bases). The origin of this receptor is an adult in good health. The DNA for the CDR3 is TGTGCCAGCAGCGCCCAGGGGACTACTGTCACCGGGGAGCTGTTTTTT. Translation gives CASSAQGTTVTGELFF.